Presented here are 2 T cell receptor beta chains from one specimen sequenced in a study of blood T cell repertoires in COVID-19. Repertoires were generated with immunoSEQ multiplex PCR, while TCRdb's copy carries only in-frame clones and drops some. In the table there are more than 110,000 clones, approximately 84% of which are singletons. The sequenced sample consisted of peripheral blood. These receptors were obtained from a human donor in a cohort sampled during active COVID-19.

The chain uses TRBV29-1 and TRBJ2-2, with D perhaps matching TRBD1 (6 bases). The germline CDR1 and CDR2 sequences are SQVTM and ANQGSEA. The CDR3 runs 17 residues. The ends were cut back, 0 bases at V and 8 bases at J, with 22 bases in the middle. The CDR3 sequence: CSVEDRRGHRGAGELFF. DNA of the CDR3: TGCAGCGTTGAAGATCGTAGGGGACACCGGGGAGCTGGGGAGCTGTTTTTT.

This chain's CDR3 is CAISEEGSTGELFF. The CDR3 nucleotides read TGTGCCATCAGTGAGGAGGGTTCCACCGGGGAGCTGTTTTTT. The chain couples TRBV10-3 to TRBJ2-2, with D maybe TRBD2 (5 bases). Germline CDR1 reads ENHRY; CDR2 reads SYGVKD. This CDR3 comprises 14 residues. Trimming left V 2 bases short and J 4 bases short, with 8 bases between.